The clone carrying this T cell receptor (beta chain) was detected many times. The data were taken from a study of T cells in Graves' hyperthyroidism and ophthalmopathy. Across the whole study: Before treatment of any kind, peripheral blood was taken at initial diagnosis.

The V end lost 6 bases, the J end lost 0 bases, and 14 bases lay between the germline ends. The CDR3 contains 16 residues. TCR beta CDR3 regions were amplified from RNA. The HTBI primer set was used in a first-round RT-PCR of the TCR CDR3. TCRdb independently ran MiXCR on the multiplex PCR reads; one entry per CDR3 protein. Of roughly 700,000 distinct CDR3 sequences listed, around a sixth were seen once; the top ten hold 15% to 18%. From more than 9 ml of fresh peripheral blood, PBMCs were isolated. V and J are TRBV12-3 or TRBV12-4 and TRBJ2-2, with D tentatively TRBD1 or TRBD2 (5 bases each). The sequence was obtained from a man aged 50 to 60 with Graves' hyperthyroidism. Source material: blood. The CDR3 DNA is TGTGCCAGCAGCCCCCCCGGGGACCCGAACACCGGGGAGCTGTTTTTT. Residues: CASSPPGDPNTGELFF.